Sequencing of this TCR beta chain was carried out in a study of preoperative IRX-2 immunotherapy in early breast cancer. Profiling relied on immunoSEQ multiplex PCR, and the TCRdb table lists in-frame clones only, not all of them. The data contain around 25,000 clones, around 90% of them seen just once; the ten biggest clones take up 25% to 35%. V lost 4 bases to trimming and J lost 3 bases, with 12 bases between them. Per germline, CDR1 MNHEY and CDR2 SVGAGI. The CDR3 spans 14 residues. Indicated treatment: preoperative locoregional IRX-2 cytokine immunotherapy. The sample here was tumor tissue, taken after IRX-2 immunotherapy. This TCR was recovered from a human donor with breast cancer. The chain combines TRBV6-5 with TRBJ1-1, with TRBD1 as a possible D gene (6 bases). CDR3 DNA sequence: TGTGCCAGCAGTTTACAGGGAGGGCACACTGAAGCTTTCTTT. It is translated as CASSLQGGHTEAFF.